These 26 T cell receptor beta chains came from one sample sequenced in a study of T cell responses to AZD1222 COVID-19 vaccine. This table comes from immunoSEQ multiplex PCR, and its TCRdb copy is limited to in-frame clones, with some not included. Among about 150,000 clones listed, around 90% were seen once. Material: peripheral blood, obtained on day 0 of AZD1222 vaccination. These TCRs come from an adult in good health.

CDR3 in amino acids: CASSFNRVGNTIYF. CDR3 bases: TGTGCCAGCAGCTTTAACAGGGTTGGAAACACCATATATTTT. The chain couples TRBV11-2 to TRBJ1-3; D possibly corresponds to TRBD1 (6 bases). The CDR3 has 14 residues. Germline V gives CDR1 SGHAT, CDR2 FQNNGV. V lost 3 bases to trimming and J lost 3 bases, with 9 bases between them.

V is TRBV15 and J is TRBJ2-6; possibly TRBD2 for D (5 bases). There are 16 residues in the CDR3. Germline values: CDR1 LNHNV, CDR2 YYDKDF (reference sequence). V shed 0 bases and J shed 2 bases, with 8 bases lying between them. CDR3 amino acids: CATSRDPGAGANVLTF. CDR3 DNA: TGTGCCACCAGCAGAGATCCCGGGGCTGGGGCCAACGTCCTGACTTTC.

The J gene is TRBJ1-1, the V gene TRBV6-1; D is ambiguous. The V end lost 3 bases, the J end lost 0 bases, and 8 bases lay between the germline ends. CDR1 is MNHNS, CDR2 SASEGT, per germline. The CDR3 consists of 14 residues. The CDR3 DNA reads TGTGCCAGCAGTGAGACTAACTTGAACACTGAAGCTTTCTTT. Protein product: CASSETNLNTEAFF.

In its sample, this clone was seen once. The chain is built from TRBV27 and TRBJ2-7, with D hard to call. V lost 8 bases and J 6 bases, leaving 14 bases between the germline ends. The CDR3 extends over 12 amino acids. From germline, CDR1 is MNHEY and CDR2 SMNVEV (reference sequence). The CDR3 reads CASGRGPAEQYF. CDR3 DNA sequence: TGTGCCAGCGGGCGAGGCCCGGCCGAGCAGTACTTC.

The CDR3 bases are TGTGCCTGGAGGGGGTATAATGAAAAACTGTTTTTT. Its translation is CAWRGYNEKLFF. The chain joins TRBV30 to TRBJ1-4; D uncertain. CDR3 length: 12 amino acids. The V end was cut by 3 bases, the J end by 4 bases, with 6 bases between. Germline-derived CDR1 and CDR2 are GTSNPN and SVGIG (reference sequence).

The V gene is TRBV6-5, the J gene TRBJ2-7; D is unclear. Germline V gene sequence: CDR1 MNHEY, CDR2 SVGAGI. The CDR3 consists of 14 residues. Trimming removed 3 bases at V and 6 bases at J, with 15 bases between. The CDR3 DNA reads TGTGCCAGCAGTTATAGGCTAGACATGGGCGAGCAGTACTTC. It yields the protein CASSYRLDMGEQYF.

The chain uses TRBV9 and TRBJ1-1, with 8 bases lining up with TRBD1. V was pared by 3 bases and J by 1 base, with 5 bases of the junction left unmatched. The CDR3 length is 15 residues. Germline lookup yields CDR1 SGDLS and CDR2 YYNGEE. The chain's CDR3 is CASSGQGLRNTEAFF. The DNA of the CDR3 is TGTGCCAGCAGCGGACAGGGGCTCAGGAACACTGAAGCTTTCTTT.

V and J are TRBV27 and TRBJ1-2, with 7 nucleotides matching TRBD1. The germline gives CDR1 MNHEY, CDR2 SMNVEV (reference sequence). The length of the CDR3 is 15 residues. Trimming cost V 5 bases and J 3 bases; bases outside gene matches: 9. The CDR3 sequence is CASSPRIQGYYGYTF. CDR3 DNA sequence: TGTGCCAGCAGTCCCCGAATACAGGGGTACTATGGCTACACCTTC.

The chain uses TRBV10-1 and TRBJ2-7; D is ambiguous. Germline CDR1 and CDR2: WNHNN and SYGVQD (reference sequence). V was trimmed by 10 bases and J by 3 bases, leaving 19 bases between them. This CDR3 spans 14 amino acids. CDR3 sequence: CATVPRLLNYEQYF. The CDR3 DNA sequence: TGCGCCACCGTCCCACGTCTCCTAAACTACGAGCAGTACTTC.

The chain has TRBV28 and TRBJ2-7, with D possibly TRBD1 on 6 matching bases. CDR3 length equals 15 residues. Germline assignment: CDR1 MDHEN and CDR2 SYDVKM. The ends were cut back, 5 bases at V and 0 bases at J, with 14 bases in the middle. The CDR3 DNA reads TGTGCCAGCAGTGCACAGGGTCCCAGCTCCTACGAGCAGTACTTC. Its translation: CASSAQGPSSYEQYF.

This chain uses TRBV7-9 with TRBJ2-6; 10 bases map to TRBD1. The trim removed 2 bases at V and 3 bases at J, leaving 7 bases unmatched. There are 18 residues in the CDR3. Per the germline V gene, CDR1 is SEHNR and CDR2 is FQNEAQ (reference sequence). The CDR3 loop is CASSLFWDRGYGANVLTF. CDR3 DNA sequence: TGTGCCAGCAGCTTATTCTGGGACAGGGGTTATGGGGCCAACGTCCTGACTTTC.

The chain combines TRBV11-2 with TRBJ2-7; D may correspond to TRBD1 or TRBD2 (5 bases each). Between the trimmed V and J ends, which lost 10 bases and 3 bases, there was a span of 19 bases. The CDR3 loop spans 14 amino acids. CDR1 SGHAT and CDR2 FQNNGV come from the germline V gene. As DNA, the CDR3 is TGTGCCACCAAGACCGGGACGCAAGACTACGAGCAGTACTTC. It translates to CATKTGTQDYEQYF. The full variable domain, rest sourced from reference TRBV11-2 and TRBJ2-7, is EAGVAQSPRYKIIEKRQSVAFWCNPISGHATLYWYQQILGQGPKLLIQFQNNGVVDDSQLPKDRFSAERLKGVDSTLKIQPAKLEDSAVYLCATKTGTQDYEQYFGPGTRLTVT.

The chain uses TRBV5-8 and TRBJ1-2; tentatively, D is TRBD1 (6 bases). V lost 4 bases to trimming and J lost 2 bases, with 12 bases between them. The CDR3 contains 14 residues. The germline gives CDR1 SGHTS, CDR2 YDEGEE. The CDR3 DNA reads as TGTGCCAGCAGCGAGCGGGACACCAACTATGGCTACACCTTC. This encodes CASSERDTNYGYTF. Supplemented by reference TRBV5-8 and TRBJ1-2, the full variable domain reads EAGVTQSPTHLIKTRGQQATLRCSPISGHTSVYWYQQALGLGLQFLLWYDEGEERNRGNFPPRFSGRQFPNYSSELNVNALELEDSALYLCASSERDTNYGYTFGSGTRLTVV.

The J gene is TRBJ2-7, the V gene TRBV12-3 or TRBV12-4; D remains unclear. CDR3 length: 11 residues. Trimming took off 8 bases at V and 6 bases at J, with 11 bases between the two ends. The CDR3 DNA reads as TGTGCCAGCGGAATACCGGTCGAGCAGTACTTC. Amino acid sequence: CASGIPVEQYF.

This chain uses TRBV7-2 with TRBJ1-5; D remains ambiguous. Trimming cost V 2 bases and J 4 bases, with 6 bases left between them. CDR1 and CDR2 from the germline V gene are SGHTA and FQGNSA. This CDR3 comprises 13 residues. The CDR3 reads CASSLQPNQPQHF. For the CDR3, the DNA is TGTGCCAGCAGCTTACAGCCTAATCAGCCCCAGCATTTT.

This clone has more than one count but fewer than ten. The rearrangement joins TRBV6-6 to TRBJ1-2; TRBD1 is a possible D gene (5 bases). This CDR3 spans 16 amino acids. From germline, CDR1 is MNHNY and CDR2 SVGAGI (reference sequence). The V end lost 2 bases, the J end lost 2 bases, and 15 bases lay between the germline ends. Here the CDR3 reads CASSYHGERGNYGYTF. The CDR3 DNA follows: TGTGCCAGCAGTTACCATGGGGAAAGGGGCAACTATGGCTACACCTTC.

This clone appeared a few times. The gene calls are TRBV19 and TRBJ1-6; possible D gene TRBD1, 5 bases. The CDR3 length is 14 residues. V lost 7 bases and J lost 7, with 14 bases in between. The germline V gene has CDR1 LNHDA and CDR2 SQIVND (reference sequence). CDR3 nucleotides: TGTGCCAGTAACGGGCAGGGTGGGAATTCACCCCTCCACTTT. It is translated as CASNGQGGNSPLHF. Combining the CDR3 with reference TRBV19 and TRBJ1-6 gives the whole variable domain DGGITQSPKYLFRKEGQNVTLSCEQNLNHDAMYWYRQDPGQGLRLIYYSQIVNDFQKGDIAEGYSVSREKKESFPLTVTSAQKNPTAFYLCASNGQGGNSPLHFGNGTRLTVT.

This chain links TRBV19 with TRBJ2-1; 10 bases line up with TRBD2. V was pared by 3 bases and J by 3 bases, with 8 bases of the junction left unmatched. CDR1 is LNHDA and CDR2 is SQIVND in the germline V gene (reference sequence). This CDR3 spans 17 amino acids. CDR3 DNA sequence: TGTGCCAGTAGTATTCGGCTAGCGGGAGAATTCTACAATGAGCAGTTCTTC. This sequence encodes CASSIRLAGEFYNEQFF.

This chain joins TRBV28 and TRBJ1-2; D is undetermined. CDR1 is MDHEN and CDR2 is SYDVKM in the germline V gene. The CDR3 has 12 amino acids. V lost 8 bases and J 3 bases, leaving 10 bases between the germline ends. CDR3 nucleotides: TGTGCCAGCTCGGTGGTGGACTATGGCTACACCTTC. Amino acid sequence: CASSVVDYGYTF.

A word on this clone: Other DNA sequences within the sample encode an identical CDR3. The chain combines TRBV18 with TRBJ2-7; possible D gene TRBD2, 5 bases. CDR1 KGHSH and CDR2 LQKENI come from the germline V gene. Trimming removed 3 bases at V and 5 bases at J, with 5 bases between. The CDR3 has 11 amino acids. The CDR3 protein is CASSPRDEQYF. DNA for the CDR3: TGTGCCAGCTCACCGAGGGACGAGCAGTACTTC.

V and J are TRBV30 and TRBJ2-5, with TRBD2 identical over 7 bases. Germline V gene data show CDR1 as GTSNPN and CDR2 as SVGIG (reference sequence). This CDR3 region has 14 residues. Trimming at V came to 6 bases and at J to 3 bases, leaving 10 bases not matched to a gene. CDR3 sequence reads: CACASGMGEETQYF. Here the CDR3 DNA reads TGTGCCTGCGCCAGCGGGATGGGAGAAGAGACCCAGTACTTC.

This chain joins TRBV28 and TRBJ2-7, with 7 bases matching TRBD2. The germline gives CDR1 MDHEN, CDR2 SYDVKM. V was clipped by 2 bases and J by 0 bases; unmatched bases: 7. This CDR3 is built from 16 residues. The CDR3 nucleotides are TGTGCCAGCAGTTTAGATCTTAGCGGGTTCTCCTACGAGCAGTACTTC. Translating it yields CASSLDLSGFSYEQYF.

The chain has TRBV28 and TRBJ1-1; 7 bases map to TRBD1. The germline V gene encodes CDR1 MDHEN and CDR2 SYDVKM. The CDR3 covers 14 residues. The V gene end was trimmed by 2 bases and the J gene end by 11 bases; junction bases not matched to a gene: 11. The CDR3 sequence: CASSLGGGQGTAFF. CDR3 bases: TGTGCCAGCAGTTTAGGAGGGGGCCAAGGGACGGCTTTCTTT.

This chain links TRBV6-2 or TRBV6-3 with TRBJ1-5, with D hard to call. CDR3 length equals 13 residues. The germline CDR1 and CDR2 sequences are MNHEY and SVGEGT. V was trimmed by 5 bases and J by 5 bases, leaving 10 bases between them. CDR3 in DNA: TGTGCCAGCAGTCCCCGAATCGATCAGCCCCAGCATTTT. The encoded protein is CASSPRIDQPQHF.

CDR3 in amino acids: CASSPTSEVYGYTF. In DNA form, the CDR3 reads TGTGCCAGTAGCCCGACCTCGGAGGTCTATGGCTACACCTTC. The chain is built from TRBV19 and TRBJ1-2, with D unclear. The CDR3 is 14 amino acids. Germline V gene lookup returns CDR1 LNHDA and CDR2 SQIVND (reference sequence). Trimming shortened V by 6 bases and J by 4 bases, and 15 bases separated the two germline ends. The full variable domain, its missing parts supplied by reference TRBV19 and TRBJ1-2, is DGGITQSPKYLFRKEGQNVTLSCEQNLNHDAMYWYRQDPGQGLRLIYYSQIVNDFQKGDIAEGYSVSREKKESFPLTVTSAQKNPTAFYLCASSPTSEVYGYTFGSGTRLTVV.

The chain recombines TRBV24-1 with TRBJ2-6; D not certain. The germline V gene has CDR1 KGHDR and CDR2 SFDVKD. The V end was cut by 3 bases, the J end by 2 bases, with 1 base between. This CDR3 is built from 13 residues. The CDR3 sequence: CATSDTGANVLTF. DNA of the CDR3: TGTGCCACCAGTGATACTGGGGCCAACGTCCTGACTTTC.